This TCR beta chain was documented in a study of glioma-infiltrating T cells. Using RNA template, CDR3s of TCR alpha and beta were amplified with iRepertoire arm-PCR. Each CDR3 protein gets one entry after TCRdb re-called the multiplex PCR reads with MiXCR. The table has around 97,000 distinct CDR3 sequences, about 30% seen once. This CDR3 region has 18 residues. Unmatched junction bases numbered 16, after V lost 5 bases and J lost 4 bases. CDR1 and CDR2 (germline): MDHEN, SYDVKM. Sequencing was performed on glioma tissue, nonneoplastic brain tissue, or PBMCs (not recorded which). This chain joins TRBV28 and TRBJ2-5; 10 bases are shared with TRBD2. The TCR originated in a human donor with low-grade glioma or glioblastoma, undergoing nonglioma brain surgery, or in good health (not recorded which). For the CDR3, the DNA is TGTGCCAGCAGTCCCCGGGGGGCAGGGCGGACTAGCGGAGAGACCCAGTACTTC. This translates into CASSPRGAGRTSGETQYF.